Below, 4 T cell receptor beta chains from the same sample are listed, as sequenced in a study of cytomegalovirus exposure and HLA in healthy donors (dated by TCRdb to 2016 to 2017). The library relied on the immunoSEQ multiplex PCR assay. For the multiplex PCR, a mixture combining 60 forward primers for TCR Vbeta segments and 13 reverse primers for TCR Jbeta segments was used. In its TCRdb copy, this immuneACCESS table keeps in-frame sequences only and misses some clones. Where compared with another copy, unresolved V genes explain less than half of these, and the others have no known cause. Across this sample there are approximately 130,000 clones, with 75% to 90% seen only once. Approximately 6.7% of the sample is held by the ten biggest clonotypes. Sequencing used PBMCs. These receptors all come from a woman between 25 and 40 years old in good health and CMV-seropositive.

The chain couples TRBV15 to TRBJ1-4; 7 bases agree with TRBD1. The CDR3 sequence is 14 residues long. The germline CDR1 and CDR2 sequences are LNHNV and YYDKDF (reference sequence). V trimming: 5 bases; J trimming: 10 bases; junction bases outside the gene matches: 10. DNA for the CDR3: TGTGCCACCAGCGGCCTTGACAGGGTTGGAAAACTGTTTTTT. It codes for CATSGLDRVGKLFF.

V and J are TRBV5-1 and TRBJ2-7, with a possible D match to TRBD2 (6 bases). The CDR3 runs to 13 residues. Trimming stripped 6 bases from V and 1 base from J, with 11 bases between. Germline V CDR1 and CDR2: SGHRS, YFSETQ. CDR3 in amino acids: CASMEGSSYEQYF. The CDR3 bases are TGCGCCAGCATGGAGGGGTCTTCCTACGAGCAGTACTTC.

The gene calls are TRBV2 and TRBJ2-7; D remains unclear. The CDR3 runs to 12 residues. V lost 7 bases to trimming and J lost 2 bases, with 9 bases between them. CDR1 and CDR2 from the germline V gene are SNHLY and FYNNEI. This CDR3 reads CASKRTAYEQYF. The CDR3 DNA reads TGTGCCAGCAAAAGAACAGCCTACGAGCAGTACTTC.

This clone was observed a handful of times. V and J are TRBV11-3 and TRBJ2-2, with D maybe TRBD2 (5 bases). Germline V gene lookup returns CDR1 SGHNT and CDR2 YENEEA. The V end lost 1 base, the J end lost 7 bases, and 7 bases lay between the germline ends. CDR3 size: 13 residues. CDR3 in amino acids: CASSLGTSGELFF. The CDR3 region has the DNA TGTGCCAGCAGCTTAGGAACTAGCGGGGAGCTGTTTTTT.